This is a list of T cell receptor beta chains from one sample in a study of blood T cells in healthy people across ages. Using its own MiXCR run on the 5' RACE reads, TCRdb lists one record per CDR3 protein. The sample has over a million distinct CDR3 sequences, approximately 40% seen once. Sequences were obtained from blood. The origin of the receptors is a woman aged 18 to 35 in good health. CDR3s include the opening cysteine and the closing phenylalanine or tryptophan. A D gene is named only where the DNA matches it firmly. The listing skips clone size in some rows; elsewhere it reads once, few, many or a size class.

clone_size,v_call,j_call,d_call,cdr3_aa,cdr3_nt
many,TRBV12-3/TRBV12-4,TRBJ2-7,.,CASSSNNREQYF,TGTGCCAGCAGTTCCAACAATCGCGAGCAGTACTTC
few,TRBV15,TRBJ2-7,TRBD1,CATSRMTGNSYEQYF,TGTGCCACCAGCCGAATGACAGGGAACTCCTACGAGCAGTACTTC
.,TRBV10-1,TRBJ2-3,.,CASSESRGLGLTPTDTQYF,TGCGCCAGCAGTGAGTCGAGGGGTTTGGGGCTTACCCCCACAGATACGCAGTATTTT
.,TRBV4-1,TRBJ1-5,.,CASSRRVEGNQPQHF,TGCGCCAGCAGCCGCAGGGTCGAAGGCAATCAGCCCCAGCATTTT
once,TRBV20-1,TRBJ1-2,.,CSARASGANYGYTF,TGCAGTGCTAGAGCGAGTGGAGCTAACTATGGCTACACCTTC
.,TRBV12-3/TRBV12-4,TRBJ1-6,TRBD1,CASSSQWDRGLGSPLHF,TGTGCCAGCAGTTCCCAGTGGGACAGGGGGCTTGGTTCACCCCTCCACTTT
few,TRBV3-1,TRBJ2-5,TRBD2,CASSPSGGTQETQYF,TGTGCCAGCAGTCCTAGCGGGGGAACCCAAGAGACCCAGTACTTC
.,TRBV4-2,TRBJ1-2,.,CASSQESGDGPRRYGYTF,TGTGCCAGCAGCCAAGAGTCAGGAGACGGGCCCCGGAGATATGGCTACACCTTC
few,TRBV20-1,TRBJ1-6,.,CSASLTSNSPLHF,TGCAGTGCATCCCTTACATCTAATTCACCCCTCCACTTT
.,TRBV10-2,TRBJ2-7,.,CASSESRRGTYEQYF,TGCGCCAGCAGTGAGTCGAGGAGGGGGACCTACGAGCAGTACTTC
.,TRBV3-1,TRBJ1-2,TRBD1,CASSQGQGAFYGYTF,TGTGCCAGCAGCCAGGGACAGGGGGCCTTCTATGGCTACACCTTC
few,TRBV6-2/TRBV6-3,TRBJ2-1,.,CASSYASTTYNEQFF,TGTGCCAGCAGTTATGCTTCAACTACCTACAATGAGCAGTTCTTC